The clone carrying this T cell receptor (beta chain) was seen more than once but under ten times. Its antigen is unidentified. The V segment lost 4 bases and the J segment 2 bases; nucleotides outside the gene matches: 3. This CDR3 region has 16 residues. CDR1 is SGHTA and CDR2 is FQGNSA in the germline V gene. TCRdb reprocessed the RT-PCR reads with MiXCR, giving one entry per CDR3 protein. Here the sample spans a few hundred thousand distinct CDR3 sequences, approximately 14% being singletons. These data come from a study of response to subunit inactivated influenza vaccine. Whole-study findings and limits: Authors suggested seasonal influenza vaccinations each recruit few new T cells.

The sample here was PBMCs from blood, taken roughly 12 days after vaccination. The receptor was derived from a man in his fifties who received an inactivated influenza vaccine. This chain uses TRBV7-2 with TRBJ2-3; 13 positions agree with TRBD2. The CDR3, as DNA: TGTGCCAGCAGCTGGACTAGCGGGGGACTCACAGATACGCAGTATTTT. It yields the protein CASSWTSGGLTDTQYF.